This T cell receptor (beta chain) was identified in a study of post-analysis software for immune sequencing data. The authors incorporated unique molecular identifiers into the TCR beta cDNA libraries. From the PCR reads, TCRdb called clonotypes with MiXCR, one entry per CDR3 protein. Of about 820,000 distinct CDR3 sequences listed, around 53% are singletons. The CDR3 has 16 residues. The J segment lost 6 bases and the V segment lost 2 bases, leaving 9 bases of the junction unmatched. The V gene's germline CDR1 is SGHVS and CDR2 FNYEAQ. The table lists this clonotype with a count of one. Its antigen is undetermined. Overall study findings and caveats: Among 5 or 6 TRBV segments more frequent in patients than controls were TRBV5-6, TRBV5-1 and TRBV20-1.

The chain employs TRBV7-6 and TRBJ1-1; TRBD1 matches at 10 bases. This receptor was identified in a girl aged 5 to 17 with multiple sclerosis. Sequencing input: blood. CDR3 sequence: CASSLNPDRGGAEAFF. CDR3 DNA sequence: TGTGCCAGCAGCTTAAATCCGGACAGGGGGGGCGCTGAAGCTTTCTTT.